A selection of T cell receptor beta chains follows, all from one sample in a study of cytomegalovirus exposure and HLA in healthy donors. Generated by immunoSEQ multiplex PCR, the TCRdb table keeps only in-frame clones and is missing some. The sample lists 100,000 to 150,000 clones, less than 80% occurring once. Sequenced sample: PBMCs. The receptors here all came from a man in his fifties in good health and CMV-seropositive. Each CDR3 is given with its conserved first and last residue. D genes are given only for firm matches. Only some rows state a clone size, as once, few, many or a class for expanded clones.

J: TRBJ1-5
D: -
length: 15
size: -
V: TRBV28
DNA: TGTGCCAGCAGTTTAGCAGCAGCCGGCCGAGGGCCCCAGCATTTT
CDR3: CASSLAAAGRGPQHF

J: TRBJ1-2
D: TRBD1
length: 14
size: few
V: TRBV6-6
DNA: TGTGCCAGCAGGGGACAGGGGGGAGACTATGGCTACACCTTC
CDR3: CASRGQGGDYGYTF

J: TRBJ2-2
D: TRBD2
length: 15
size: -
V: TRBV5-4
DNA: TGTGCCAGCAGCCGGACTAGTATAAGGCACGGGGAGCTGTTTTTT
CDR3: CASSRTSIRHGELFF

J: TRBJ1-4
D: TRBD1
length: 16
size: -
V: TRBV10-2
DNA: TGCGCCAGCAGCTCAAGGGACAGGGGAAAGAATGAAAAACTGTTTTTT
CDR3: CASSSRDRGKNEKLFF

J: TRBJ2-1
D: TRBD1
length: 15
size: -
V: TRBV5-1
DNA: TGCGCCAGCAGCTCCGGACAGGGGGTGAGGTATGAGCAGTTCTTC
CDR3: CASSSGQGVRYEQFF

J: TRBJ1-1
D: TRBD1
length: 14
size: -
V: TRBV6-1
DNA: TGTGCCAGCAGTGGGGGACAGTTGAACACTGAAGCTTTCTTT
CDR3: CASSGGQLNTEAFF

J: TRBJ2-2
D: TRBD1
length: 17
size: -
V: TRBV2
DNA: TGTGCCAGCAGTGATGGGACAGGGGGCGGAAACACCGGGGAGCTGTTTTTT
CDR3: CASSDGTGGGNTGELFF

J: TRBJ1-1
D: -
length: 13
size: many
V: TRBV5-8
DNA: TGTGCCAGCAGCTTGGTTCAGGGTGTGCGAACTTTCTTT
CDR3: CASSLVQGVRTFF

J: TRBJ1-1
D: -
length: 14
size: once
V: TRBV12-5
DNA: TGTGCTAGCCACAGTTCTCACATGAACACTGAAGCTTTCTTT
CDR3: CASHSSHMNTEAFF

J: TRBJ2-1
D: -
length: 14
size: -
V: TRBV11-3
DNA: TGTGCCAGCAGCTTAGGGAAGCGGTACAATGAGCAGTTCTTC
CDR3: CASSLGKRYNEQFF

J: TRBJ1-1
D: -
length: 13
size: -
V: TRBV7-2
DNA: TGTGCCAGCAGCTTAGCCCAGGGCACTGAAGCTTTCTTT
CDR3: CASSLAQGTEAFF

J: TRBJ1-6
D: -
length: 17
size: once
V: TRBV19
DNA: TGTGCCAGTAGCCGAGGTGTCAGACAGACAGATAATTCACCCCTCCACTTT
CDR3: CASSRGVRQTDNSPLHF

J: TRBJ2-1
D: TRBD2
length: 16
size: -
V: TRBV6-5
DNA: TGTGCCAGCAGTTACTCGGGACTAGCGGCCTACAATGAGCAGTTCTTC
CDR3: CASSYSGLAAYNEQFF

J: TRBJ1-2
D: TRBD1
length: 13
size: -
V: TRBV18
DNA: TGTGCCAGCTCACCGAGACAGGGGTATGGCTACACCTTC
CDR3: CASSPRQGYGYTF

J: TRBJ2-7
D: TRBD1
length: 12
size: -
V: TRBV29-1
DNA: TGCAGCGTGACAGGGGGATCCCACGAGCAGTACTTC
CDR3: CSVTGGSHEQYF

J: TRBJ2-7
D: TRBD2
length: 15
size: -
V: TRBV5-4
DNA: TGTGCCAGCAGCTTGGGCGGGGGGCTTCCCTACGAGCAGTACTTC
CDR3: CASSLGGGLPYEQYF

J: TRBJ2-3
D: TRBD2
length: 17
size: -
V: TRBV19
DNA: TGTGCCAGTAGTGCCCAGACTAGCGGGGGGGGAACAGATACGCAGTATTTT
CDR3: CASSAQTSGGGTDTQYF

J: TRBJ1-1
D: -
length: 13
size: -
V: TRBV9
DNA: TGTGCCAGCAGCACAAACCCCAACACTGAAGCTTTCTTT
CDR3: CASSTNPNTEAFF

J: TRBJ2-5
D: -
length: 12
size: -
V: TRBV2
DNA: TGTGCCAGCAACCCCGCGTCAGAGGAGCAGTACTTC
CDR3: CASNPASEEQYF

J: TRBJ1-1
D: -
length: 14
size: -
V: TRBV6-6
DNA: TGTGCCAGCAGTTACTCAGGGGGGGCTGGTGAAGCTTTCTTT
CDR3: CASSYSGGAGEAFF

J: TRBJ1-2
D: TRBD1
length: 15
size: -
V: TRBV7-9
DNA: TGTGCCAGCAACGAACAGACAGGGAGAGGGGAAGGCTACACCTTC
CDR3: CASNEQTGRGEGYTF

J: TRBJ2-5
D: -
length: 12
size: once
V: TRBV5-1
DNA: TGCGCCAGCAGCGAGAGACAAGAGACCCAGTACTTC
CDR3: CASSERQETQYF

J: TRBJ1-1
D: -
length: 14
size: -
V: TRBV5-6
DNA: TGTGCCAGCAGCTTGTGGGGGGTACGGACTGAAGCTTTCTTT
CDR3: CASSLWGVRTEAFF

J: TRBJ2-5
D: -
length: 17
size: few
V: TRBV5-5
DNA: TGTGCCAGCAGCTTCCTAACCTCCAGACTAGGAAAAGAGACCCAGTACTTC
CDR3: CASSFLTSRLGKETQYF

J: TRBJ1-1
D: TRBD1
length: 15
size: -
V: TRBV5-4
DNA: TGTGCCAGCAGCTTGGGACAGGGGAAGAACACTGAAGCTTTCTTT
CDR3: CASSLGQGKNTEAFF

J: TRBJ2-7
D: TRBD1
length: 14
size: -
V: TRBV7-8
DNA: TGTGCCAGCCGTTGGGACAGGGGCCCCTACGAGCAGTACTTC
CDR3: CASRWDRGPYEQYF

J: TRBJ1-1
D: TRBD1
length: 15
size: -
V: TRBV5-1
DNA: TGCGCCAGCAGCTTCGGACAGGGGAGTTACACTGAAGCTTTCTTT
CDR3: CASSFGQGSYTEAFF

J: TRBJ1-2
D: TRBD1
length: 13
size: -
V: TRBV27
DNA: TGTGCCAGCAGCCTTGGACAGGGTTATGGCTACACCTTC
CDR3: CASSLGQGYGYTF

J: TRBJ2-3
D: -
length: 13
size: -
V: TRBV7-2
DNA: TGTGCCAGCAGCCGACTAGTACGGGATACGCAGTATTTT
CDR3: CASSRLVRDTQYF

J: TRBJ2-5
D: -
length: 16
size: -
V: TRBV9
DNA: TGTGCCAGCAGCGCCTCACTCGGGGTCGTATTAGAGACCCAGTACTTC
CDR3: CASSASLGVVLETQYF

J: TRBJ2-5
D: TRBD2
length: 15
size: -
V: TRBV7-9
DNA: TGTGCCAGCAGCTTAACGGCTAGCGGTAAAGAGACCCAGTACTTC
CDR3: CASSLTASGKETQYF

J: TRBJ1-2
D: -
length: 16
size: -
V: TRBV9
DNA: TGTGCCAGCAGCGGAGACGACAAGAATACTAACTATGGCTACACCTTC
CDR3: CASSGDDKNTNYGYTF

J: TRBJ1-2
D: -
length: 15
size: -
V: TRBV18
DNA: TGTGCCAGCTCACCGGGCAGGCCTCCTAACTATGGCTACACCTTC
CDR3: CASSPGRPPNYGYTF

J: TRBJ2-7
D: TRBD2
length: 12
size: -
V: TRBV29-1
DNA: TGCAGCGTTCGACTAGCGGGGGGGCCTCCGTACTTC
CDR3: CSVRLAGGPPYF

J: TRBJ1-6
D: TRBD1
length: 14
size: once
V: TRBV5-1
DNA: TGCGCCAGCAGTCGACAGGGGGGAAATTCACCCCTCCACTTT
CDR3: CASSRQGGNSPLHF

J: TRBJ2-1
D: TRBD2
length: 15
size: -
V: TRBV11-2
DNA: TGTGCCAGCAGCTTAATACTAGCGGCCTACGATGAGCAGTTCTTC
CDR3: CASSLILAAYDEQFF

J: TRBJ2-7
D: TRBD1
length: 16
size: -
V: TRBV7-2
DNA: TGTGCCAGCAGCTTAGGAGGACAGGGGTTGTCCTACGAGCAGTACTTC
CDR3: CASSLGGQGLSYEQYF

J: TRBJ2-7
D: -
length: 16
size: -
V: TRBV2
DNA: TGTGCCAGCAGTGATTTCGGAGGCCAAGCGACCTACGAGCAGTACTTC
CDR3: CASSDFGGQATYEQYF

J: TRBJ1-2
D: TRBD1
length: 13
size: -
V: TRBV5-4
DNA: TGTGCCAGCAGTCTGGACAGGAACTATGGCTACACCTTC
CDR3: CASSLDRNYGYTF

J: TRBJ2-3
D: -
length: 13
size: -
V: TRBV14
DNA: TGTGCCAGCAGCCAAGGACAGGCACATACGCAGTATTTT
CDR3: CASSQGQAHTQYF

J: TRBJ1-1
D: -
length: 15
size: -
V: TRBV6-5
DNA: TGTGCCAGCAGTTACGCGTTCAGCGCCAACACTGAAGCTTTCTTT
CDR3: CASSYAFSANTEAFF

J: TRBJ2-3
D: TRBD2
length: 16
size: -
V: TRBV4-2
DNA: TGTGCCAGCAGCCCAGGACTAGCGGGAGGGCCAGATACGCAGTATTTT
CDR3: CASSPGLAGGPDTQYF